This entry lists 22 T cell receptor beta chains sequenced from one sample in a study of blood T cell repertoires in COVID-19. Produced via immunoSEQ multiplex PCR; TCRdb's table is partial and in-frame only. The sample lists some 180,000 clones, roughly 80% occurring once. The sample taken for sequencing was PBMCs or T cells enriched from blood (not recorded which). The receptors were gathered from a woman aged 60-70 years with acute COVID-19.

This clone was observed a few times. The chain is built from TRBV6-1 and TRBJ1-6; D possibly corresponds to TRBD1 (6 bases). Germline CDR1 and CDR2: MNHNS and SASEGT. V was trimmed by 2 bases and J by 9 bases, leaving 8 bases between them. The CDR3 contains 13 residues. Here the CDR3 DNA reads TGTGCCAGCAGTGAAAGCAGGGGTTCACCCCTCCACTTT. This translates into CASSESRGSPLHF.

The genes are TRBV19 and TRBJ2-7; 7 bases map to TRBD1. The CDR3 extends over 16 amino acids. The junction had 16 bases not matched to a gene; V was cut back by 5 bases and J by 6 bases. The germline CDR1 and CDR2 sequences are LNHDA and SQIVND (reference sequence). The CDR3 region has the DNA TGTGCCAGTAGTCTCTCGGGACAGTGGAGAGTCGGCGAGCAGTACGTC. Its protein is CASSLSGQWRVGEQYV.

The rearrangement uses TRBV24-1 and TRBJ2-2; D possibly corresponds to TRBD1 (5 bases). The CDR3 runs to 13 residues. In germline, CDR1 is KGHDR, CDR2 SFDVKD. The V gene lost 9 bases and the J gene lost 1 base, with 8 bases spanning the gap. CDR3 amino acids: CATGRENTGELFF. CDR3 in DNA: TGTGCCACCGGCAGGGAGAACACCGGGGAGCTGTTTTTT.

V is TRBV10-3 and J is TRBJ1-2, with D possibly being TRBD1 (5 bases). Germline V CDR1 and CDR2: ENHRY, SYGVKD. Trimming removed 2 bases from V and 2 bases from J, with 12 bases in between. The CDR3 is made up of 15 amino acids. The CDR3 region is CAISEDRGGNYGYTF. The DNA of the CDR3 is TGTGCCATCAGTGAGGACAGAGGTGGGAACTATGGCTACACCTTC.

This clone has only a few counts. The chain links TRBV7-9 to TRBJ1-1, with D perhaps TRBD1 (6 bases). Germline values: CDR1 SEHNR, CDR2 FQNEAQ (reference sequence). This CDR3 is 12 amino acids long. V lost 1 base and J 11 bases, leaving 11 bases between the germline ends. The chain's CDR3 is CASSLEAGAAFF. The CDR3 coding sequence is TGTGCCAGCAGCTTAGAGGCAGGGGCGGCTTTCTTT.

The CDR3 loop reads CASTPGHSTGEQFF. In DNA form, the CDR3 reads TGTGCCAGCACTCCGGGTCACTCAACGGGGGAGCAGTTCTTC. V usage is TRBV3-1 (or the pseudogene TRBV3-2) and J usage is TRBJ2-1; D perhaps matches TRBD2 (5 bases). Trimming shortened V by 7 bases and J by 10 bases, and 20 bases separated the two germline ends. CDR3 length: 14 residues. Germline V gives CDR1 LGHDT, CDR2 YNNKEL (reference sequence).

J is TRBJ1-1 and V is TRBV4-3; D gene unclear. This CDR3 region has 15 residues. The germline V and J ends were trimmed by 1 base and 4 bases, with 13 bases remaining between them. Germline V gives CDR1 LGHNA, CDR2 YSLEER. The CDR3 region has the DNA TGCGCCAGCAGCCAAGCGGCGGACTCTCTCACTGAAGCTTTCTTT. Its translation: CASSQAADSLTEAFF.

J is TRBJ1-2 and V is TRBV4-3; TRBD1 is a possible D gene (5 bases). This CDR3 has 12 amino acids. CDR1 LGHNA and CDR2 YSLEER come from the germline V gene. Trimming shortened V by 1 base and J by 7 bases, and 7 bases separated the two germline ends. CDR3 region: CASSQGGGGYTF. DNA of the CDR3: TGCGCCAGCAGCCAAGGGGGCGGTGGCTACACCTTC.

The CDR3 sequence is CASSLDRGSTTNEKLFF. Written as DNA, the CDR3 is TGTGCCAGCAGCTTAGATAGGGGTTCGACAACTAATGAAAAACTGTTTTTT. The chain joins TRBV11-2 to TRBJ1-4; D is possibly TRBD1 (5 bases). CDR1 SGHAT and CDR2 FQNNGV come from the germline V gene. Trimming shortened V by 0 bases and J by 0 bases, and 11 bases separated the two germline ends. This CDR3 spans 17 amino acids.

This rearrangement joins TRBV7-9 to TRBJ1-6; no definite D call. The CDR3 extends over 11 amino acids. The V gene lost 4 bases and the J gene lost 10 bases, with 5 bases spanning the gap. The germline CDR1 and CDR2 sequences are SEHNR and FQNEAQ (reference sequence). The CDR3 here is CASSSRSPLHF. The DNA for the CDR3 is TGTGCCAGCAGCTCCCGGTCACCCCTCCACTTT.

Here the CDR3 DNA reads TGTGCTAGTGGTTTACTTCGACAGGGTTACGCCGGGGAGCTGTTTTTT. Its protein is CASGLLRQGYAGELFF. The chain joins TRBV12-5 to TRBJ2-2, with 7 bases lining up with TRBD1. After removal of 3 bases from V and 6 bases from J, the junction contained 10 bases not matched to a gene. Germline lookup yields CDR1 LGHNT and CDR2 FRNRAP. The CDR3 covers 16 residues.

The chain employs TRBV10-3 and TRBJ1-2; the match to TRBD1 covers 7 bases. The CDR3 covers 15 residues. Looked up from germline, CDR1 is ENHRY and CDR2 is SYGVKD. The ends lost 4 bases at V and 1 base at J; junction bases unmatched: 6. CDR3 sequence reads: CAISGGDSHNYGYTF. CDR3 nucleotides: TGTGCCATCAGTGGGGGGGACAGCCATAACTATGGCTACACCTTC.

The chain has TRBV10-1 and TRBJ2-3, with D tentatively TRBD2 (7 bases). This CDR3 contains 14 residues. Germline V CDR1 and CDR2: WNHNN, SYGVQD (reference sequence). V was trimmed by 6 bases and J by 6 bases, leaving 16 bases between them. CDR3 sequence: CASRGGASTDTQYF. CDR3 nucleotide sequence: TGCGCCAGCAGGGGGGGGGCTTCAACGGATACGCAGTATTTT.

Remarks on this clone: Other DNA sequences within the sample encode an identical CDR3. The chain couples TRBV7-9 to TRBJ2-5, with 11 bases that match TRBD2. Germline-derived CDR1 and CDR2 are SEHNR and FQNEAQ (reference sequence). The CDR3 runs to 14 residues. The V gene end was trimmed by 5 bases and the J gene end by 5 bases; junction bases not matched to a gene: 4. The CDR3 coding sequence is TGTGCCAGCAGCCCCGGACTAGCGGGCGAGACCCAGTACTTC. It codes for CASSPGLAGETQYF.

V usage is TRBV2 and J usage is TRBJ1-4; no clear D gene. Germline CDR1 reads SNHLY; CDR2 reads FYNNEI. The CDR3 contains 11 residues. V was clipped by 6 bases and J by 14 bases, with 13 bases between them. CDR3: CASRALGVLFF. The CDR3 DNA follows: TGTGCCAGCAGGGCCCTCGGGGTCCTGTTTTTT.

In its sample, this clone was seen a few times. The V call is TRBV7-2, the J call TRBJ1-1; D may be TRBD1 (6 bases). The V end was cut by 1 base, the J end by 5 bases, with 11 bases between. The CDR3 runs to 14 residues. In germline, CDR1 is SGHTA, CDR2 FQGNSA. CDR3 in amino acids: CASSLEQGVTEAFF. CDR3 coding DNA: TGTGCCAGCAGCTTAGAACAGGGAGTAACTGAAGCTTTCTTT.

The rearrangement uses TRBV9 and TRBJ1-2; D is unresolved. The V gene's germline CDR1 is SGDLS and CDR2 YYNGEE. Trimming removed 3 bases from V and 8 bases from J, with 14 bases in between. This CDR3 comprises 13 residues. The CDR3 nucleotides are TGTGCCAGCAGCGCCTTATCTATGGAGGGCTACACCTTC. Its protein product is CASSALSMEGYTF.

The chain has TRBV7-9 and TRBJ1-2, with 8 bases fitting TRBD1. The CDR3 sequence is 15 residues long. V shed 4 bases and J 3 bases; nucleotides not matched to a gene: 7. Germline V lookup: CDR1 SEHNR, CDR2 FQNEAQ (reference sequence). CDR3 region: CASSSQGAGYYGYTF. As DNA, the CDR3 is TGTGCCAGCAGCTCGCAGGGGGCTGGCTACTATGGCTACACCTTC.

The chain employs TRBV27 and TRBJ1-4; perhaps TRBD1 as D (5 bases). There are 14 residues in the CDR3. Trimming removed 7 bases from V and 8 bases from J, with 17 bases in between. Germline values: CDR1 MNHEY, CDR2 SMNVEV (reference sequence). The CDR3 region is CASTFGGTSEKLFF. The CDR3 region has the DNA TGTGCCAGCACCTTTGGAGGGACGTCCGAAAAACTGTTTTTT.

The CDR3 nucleotides read TGTGCCAGCAGTTATGGTGACTCGCGAAACAATGAGCAGTTCTTC. Translating gives CASSYGDSRNNEQFF. This chain uses TRBV6-6 with TRBJ2-1; D call uncertain. The ends were cut back, 3 bases at V and 5 bases at J, with 14 bases in the middle. The CDR3 consists of 15 residues. Per the germline V gene, CDR1 is MNHNY and CDR2 is SVGAGI (reference sequence).

The CDR3 protein is CAWSKKQGNYGYTF. For the CDR3, the DNA is TGTGCCTGGAGTAAAAAACAGGGGAACTATGGCTACACCTTC. V is TRBV30 and J is TRBJ1-2; 7 bases fit TRBD1. V lost 2 bases and J lost 2; bases outside the gene matches: 5. The length of the CDR3 is 14 residues. Germline loops: CDR1 GTSNPN, CDR2 SVGIG (reference sequence).

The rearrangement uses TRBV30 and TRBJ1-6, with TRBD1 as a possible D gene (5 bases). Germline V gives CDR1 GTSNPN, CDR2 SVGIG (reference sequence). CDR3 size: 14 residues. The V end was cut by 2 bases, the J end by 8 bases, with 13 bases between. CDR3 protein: CAWSRSPGDSPLHF. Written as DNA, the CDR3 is TGTGCCTGGAGTAGATCACCGGGGGATTCACCCCTCCACTTT.